These 17 T cell receptor beta chains originate from one sample sequenced in a study of Graves' ophthalmopathy and Graves' hyperthyroidism. Beta-chain TCR CDR3 regions were amplified from RNA transcripts. HTBI primers were employed in first-round RT-PCR, then a second-round multiplex PCR followed. MiXCR was run by TCRdb on the multiplex PCR reads, yielding one entry per CDR3 protein. The table lists about 740,000 distinct CDR3 sequences, 40% of them singletons. Material: peripheral blood. These TCRs come from an adult man with Graves' ophthalmopathy.

V and J are TRBV12-3 or TRBV12-4 and TRBJ1-5; 8 bases match TRBD1. The junction had 10 bases not matched to a gene; V was cut back by 3 bases and J by 0 bases. CDR3 length equals 18 residues. The CDR3 protein is CASSFPGTGADSNQPQHF. Written as DNA, the CDR3 is TGTGCCAGCAGTTTCCCCGGGACAGGAGCAGATAGCAATCAGCCCCAGCATTTT.

This clonotype appeared a single time. The chain joins TRBV7-8 to TRBJ1-1; 7 bases line up with TRBD1. The CDR3 is 15 residues long. Germline loops: CDR1 SGHVS, CDR2 FQNEAQ. J was trimmed by 2 bases and V by 6 bases; bases with no gene match: 9. Here the CDR3 DNA reads TGTGCCAGCAGACCTAAGGGGGCGGGCAACACTGAAGCTTTCTTT. The encoded protein is CASRPKGAGNTEAFF.

There are a few counts of this clonotype. The V call is TRBV2, the J call TRBJ2-7; 10 bases agree with TRBD2. This CDR3 contains 13 residues. The germline gives CDR1 SNHLY, CDR2 FYNNEI. Germline trimming cut 6 bases from V and 2 bases from J; bases unmatched to any gene: 1. DNA for the CDR3: TGTGCCAGCAGACTAGCGGGGCCCTACGAGCAGTACTTC. This encodes CASRLAGPYEQYF.

The V and J genes are TRBV5-1 and TRBJ2-2; 9 bases align to TRBD2. The CDR3 spans 16 residues. CDR1 and CDR2 from the germline V gene are SGHRS and YFSETQ. V lost 3 bases to trimming and J lost 4 bases; unmatched junction nucleotides: 7. CDR3 sequence reads: CASSSIAGGSTGELFF. DNA for the CDR3: TGCGCCAGCAGCTCGATCGCGGGAGGGAGCACCGGGGAGCTGTTTTTT.

J is TRBJ1-5 and V is TRBV19; no clear D. Germline CDR1 and CDR2: LNHDA and SQIVND (reference sequence). The CDR3 is made up of 17 amino acids. V was clipped by 3 bases and J by 0 bases, with 15 bases between them. CDR3 protein: CASSIIGRPDSNQPQHF. CDR3 sequence (DNA): TGTGCCAGTAGTATCATCGGCAGACCCGATAGCAATCAGCCCCAGCATTTT.

In its sample, this clonotype was seen a few times. The chain links TRBV7-8 to TRBJ1-1, with unresolved D. V lost 4 bases to trimming and J lost 3 bases, with 18 bases between them. CDR1 is SGHVS and CDR2 is FQNEAQ in the germline V gene. This CDR3 has 16 residues. CDR3 residues: CASSSGGMWEYTEAFF. Written as DNA, the CDR3 is TGTGCCAGCAGCTCAGGAGGGATGTGGGAATACACTGAAGCTTTCTTT.

This clonotype has more than one count but fewer than ten. The CDR3: CASSFQGSGEAFF. The DNA for the CDR3 is TGTGCCAGCAGTTTTCAGGGATCCGGTGAAGCTTTCTTT. The V call is TRBV12-3 or TRBV12-4, the J call TRBJ1-1, with D possibly being TRBD1 (5 bases). This CDR3 comprises 13 residues. The V end lost 3 bases, the J end lost 7 bases, and 12 bases lay between the germline ends.

The chain is built from TRBV25-1 and TRBJ1-6; weak D call: TRBD1 (5 bases). The CDR3 contains 14 residues. V gave up 1 base and J gave up 11 bases, with 12 bases separating them. Germline assignment: CDR1 MGHDK and CDR2 SYGVNS. CDR3 amino acids: CASSELGQGAPLHF. The CDR3 nucleotides are TGTGCCAGCAGTGAATTAGGGCAGGGCGCACCCCTCCACTTT.

This clonotype came up a few times. The V call is TRBV7-9, the J call TRBJ1-4, with D tentatively TRBD1 (6 bases). V was shortened by 6 bases and J by 2 bases, with 19 bases between the two germline ends. The CDR3 covers 17 residues. From germline, CDR1 is SEHNR and CDR2 FQNEAQ (reference sequence). For the CDR3, the DNA is TGTGCCAGCAGTACTCGGGAAAGGGGGGCTACTAATGAAAAACTGTTTTTT. Translated: CASSTRERGATNEKLFF.

The chain has TRBV7-2 and TRBJ2-2; D gene uncertain. V lost 2 bases to trimming and J lost 6 bases, with 10 bases between them. The CDR3 runs 14 residues. In germline, CDR1 is SGHTA, CDR2 FQGNSA. CDR3 DNA sequence: TGTGCCAGCAGCTTACTCGTTGGATCCGGGGAGCTGTTTTTT. The encoded protein is CASSLLVGSGELFF. The full variable domain, with the rest looked up from reference TRBV7-2 and TRBJ2-2, is GAGVSQSPSNKVTEKGKDVELRCDPISGHTALYWYRQSLGQGLEFLIYFQGNSAPDKSGLPSDRFSAERTGGSVSTLTIQRTQQEDSAVYLCASSLLVGSGELFFGEGSRLTVL.

The J gene is TRBJ2-7, the V gene TRBV2; no reliable D call. The germline gives CDR1 SNHLY, CDR2 FYNNEI. The CDR3 loop spans 15 amino acids. V was pared by 5 bases and J by 3 bases, with 17 bases between. This CDR3 is CASSSGMTAVYEQYF. The CDR3 DNA is TGTGCCAGCAGTTCTGGTATGACGGCTGTCTACGAGCAGTACTTC.

J is TRBJ1-4 and V is TRBV7-9, with TRBD2 as a possible D gene (7 bases). The DNA end favors TRBJ2-2, so the J call may be wrong. Germline CDR1 SEHNR, CDR2 FQNEAQ (reference sequence). This CDR3 comprises 14 residues. The CDR3 sequence is CASSLGGAGGELFF. The CDR3 nucleotides read TGTGCCAGCAGCCTAGGGGGGGCTGGCGGGGAGCTGTTTTTT.

This clonotype appeared once. The J gene is TRBJ1-6, the V gene TRBV7-8, with 9 bases that match TRBD1. CDR1 is SGHVS and CDR2 is FQNEAQ in the germline V gene. Trimming cost V 8 bases and J 8 bases; bases outside gene matches: 7. The CDR3 is 14 amino acids. The CDR3 loop reads CASSGTGLDSPLHF. The CDR3 DNA is TGTGCCAGCTCCGGGACAGGGTTAGATTCACCCCTCCACTTT.

Worth noting for this clonotype: The junction and the germline gene differ at one end; a read error may be behind it. The chain employs TRBV6-2 or TRBV6-3 and TRBJ2-6, with a possible D match to TRBD1 (5 bases). The CDR3 runs to 15 residues. Germline assignment: CDR1 MNHEY and CDR2 SVGEGT. DNA of the CDR3: TGTGCCAGCAGCCCTGACAGCTCTGGGGCCAACGTCCCGACTTTC. Amino acid sequence: CASSPDSSGANVPTF.

The V and J genes are TRBV25-1 and TRBJ1-4, with 7 positions matching TRBD1. Germline-derived CDR1 and CDR2 are MGHDK and SYGVNS. CDR3 length: 15 amino acids. The ends lost 5 bases at V and 5 bases at J; junction bases unmatched: 8. The CDR3 sequence is CASSYGTAPNEKLFF. Here the CDR3 DNA reads TGTGCCAGCAGTTATGGGACAGCTCCCAATGAAAAACTGTTTTTT.

The V call is TRBV7-2, the J call TRBJ1-2, with 10 bases matching TRBD1. V was clipped by 5 bases and J by 7 bases; unmatched bases: 10. The germline CDR1 and CDR2 sequences are SGHTA and FQGNSA. This CDR3 region has 15 residues. The CDR3 sequence: CASSPPPGQGLGYTF. The CDR3 DNA sequence: TGTGCCAGCAGCCCCCCGCCGGGACAGGGGCTTGGCTACACCTTC.

The chain couples TRBV7-9 to TRBJ2-6, with 9 bases identical to TRBD1. This CDR3 comprises 20 residues. The V gene end was trimmed by 5 bases and the J gene end by 2 bases; junction bases not matched to a gene: 16. Germline-derived CDR1 and CDR2 are SEHNR and FQNEAQ (reference sequence). CDR3 loop: CASSPAGYRGPGTGANVLTF. The CDR3 bases are TGTGCCAGCAGCCCGGCGGGGTACAGGGGGCCGGGTACTGGGGCCAACGTCCTGACTTTC.